This T cell receptor beta chain was retrieved from a study of blood T cell repertoires in COVID-19. As for the study in general: The origin of the acute and convalescent COVID-19 samples was the United States, Italy and Spain. The cDNA or gDNA used as material had been derived from T cells, B-cell-depleted T cells, or PBMCs.

CDR3 length: 12 amino acids. Deletions cut 4 bases from V and 4 bases from J, with 6 bases between. Per germline, CDR1 SGHNT and CDR2 YYREEE (reference sequence). How the authors handled the data: Amplification of reference gene primers was used by the study to estimate nucleated cell counts. Assay used: immunoSEQ multiplex PCR; TCRdb lists only in-frame clones, some missing. V and J calls plus clone size are reproduced from that table; the DNA served to infer D and trimming. The table records 210,000 or so clones, 80% to 90% of them present only once. About this clone itself: This same CDR3 is encoded by further DNA sequences in the sample.

A Seattle source enrolled patients during active infection and followed them longitudinally. The source is a man aged 30 to 45 with COVID-19, enrolled during active disease. J is TRBJ1-3 and V is TRBV5-4; the D is unclear. Sequencing was done on a sample of peripheral blood. The CDR3 sequence: CASSLQGNTIYF. CDR3 bases: TGTGCCAGCAGCCTACAGGGAAACACCATATATTTT.